A single sample is the source of the 27 T cell receptor beta chains below, sequenced in a study of CD8+ T cells in alopecia areata. Isolated RNA was reverse transcribed into cDNA used as the sequencing template. Sequencing was performed with immunoSEQ multiplex PCR; in TCRdb, only in-frame clones are kept and a portion is missing. The table lists around 190,000 clones, over 60% of them singletons. Treatment: oral pan-JAK inhibitor, 5-10 mg twice daily. The starting material was CD4+ T cells sorted from blood, obtained at week 4, from a patient treated with tofacitinib. The source is a human donor with alopecia areata.

This rearrangement joins TRBV9 to TRBJ2-1, with D uncertain. The CDR3 sequence is 11 residues long. V was pared by 1 base and J by 10 bases, with 6 bases between. The germline CDR1 and CDR2 sequences are SGDLS and YYNGEE. Here the CDR3 DNA reads TGTGCCAGCAGCGTACGTCAGGAGCAGTTCTTC. It encodes CASSVRQEQFF.

This clone came up a few times. The chain recombines TRBV10-3 with TRBJ1-5; D may be TRBD1 (5 bases). Germline V gives CDR1 ENHRY, CDR2 SYGVKD. This CDR3 is 15 amino acids long. Between the trimmed V and J ends, which lost 5 bases and 0 bases, there was a span of 11 bases. The CDR3 here is CAISSQANSNQPQHF. CDR3 bases: TGTGCCATCAGTTCACAGGCTAATAGCAATCAGCCCCAGCATTTT.

The chain couples TRBV30 to TRBJ2-2; 8 nucleotides agree with TRBD1. Unmatched junction bases numbered 10, after V lost 2 bases and J lost 5 bases. The germline V gene encodes CDR1 GTSNPN and CDR2 SVGIG (reference sequence). The CDR3 contains 16 residues. The CDR3 spells CAWSTTQGARTGELFF. The DNA for the CDR3 is TGTGCCTGGAGTACAACCCAGGGGGCGCGGACCGGGGAGCTGTTTTTT.

The chain is built from TRBV15 and TRBJ2-7; tentatively, D is TRBD2 (5 bases). Germline V lookup: CDR1 LNHNV, CDR2 YYDKDF (reference sequence). This CDR3 has 17 residues. Trimming removed 1 base at V and 4 bases at J, with 20 bases between. CDR3 in amino acids: CATSRAESGNGVYEQYF. In DNA, the CDR3 is TGTGCCACCAGCAGAGCCGAATCCGGGAATGGGGTGTACGAGCAGTACTTC.

This clone was observed a single time. The chain combines TRBV6-5 with TRBJ2-7; no firm D call. Between the trimmed V and J ends, which lost 6 bases and 7 bases, there was a span of 10 bases. CDR1 and CDR2 from the germline V gene are MNHEY and SVGAGI. The CDR3 has 11 amino acids. The CDR3 DNA sequence: TGTGCCAGCAGGTCCCCCGGGGAGCAGTACTTC. Its protein is CASRSPGEQYF.

The rearrangement uses TRBV28 and TRBJ2-7; D might be TRBD1 (6 bases). This CDR3 spans 12 amino acids. The ends were cut back, 4 bases at V and 5 bases at J, with 9 bases in the middle. Germline lookup yields CDR1 MDHEN and CDR2 SYDVKM. The CDR3 loop is CASSSQGHEQYF. CDR3 nucleotides: TGTGCCAGCAGTTCCCAGGGGCACGAGCAGTACTTC.

This chain connects TRBV5-4 to TRBJ2-7; D assignment may be TRBD1 or TRBD2 (6 bases each). V was pared by 0 bases and J by 2 bases, with 9 bases between. CDR3 length equals 14 residues. CDR1 is SGHNT, CDR2 YYREEE, per germline (reference sequence). CDR3 amino acids: CASSLEGGTYEQYF. The DNA of the CDR3 is TGTGCCAGCAGCTTGGAGGGGGGCACCTACGAGCAGTACTTC.

The chain is built from TRBV18 and TRBJ1-6, with D perhaps TRBD1 (5 bases). Germline lookup yields CDR1 KGHSH and CDR2 LQKENI. Trimming removed 2 bases at V and 8 bases at J, with 13 bases between. The CDR3 contains 15 residues. The CDR3 protein is CASSPAGTEYSPLHF. CDR3 nucleotide sequence: TGTGCCAGCTCACCAGCCGGGACGGAATATTCACCCCTCCACTTT.

The gene calls are TRBV7-2 and TRBJ2-1; 8 nucleotides align to TRBD2. This CDR3 region has 15 residues. V was clipped by 1 base and J by 7 bases; unmatched bases: 6. Germline CDR1 is SGHTA and CDR2 is FQGNSA. CDR3 residues: CASSLVSGGGNEQFF. In DNA, the CDR3 is TGTGCCAGCAGCTTAGTAAGCGGGGGAGGGAATGAGCAGTTCTTC.

J is TRBJ1-1 and V is TRBV27, with D perhaps TRBD1 (5 bases). The V gene lost 5 bases and the J gene lost 8 bases, with 12 bases spanning the gap. CDR1 and CDR2 from the germline V gene are MNHEY and SMNVEV (reference sequence). CDR3 length equals 12 residues. CDR3 sequence reads: CASSPQGSEAFF. The DNA for the CDR3 is TGTGCCAGCAGTCCCCAGGGATCCGAAGCTTTCTTT.

The rearrangement uses TRBV9 and TRBJ1-2; possible D gene TRBD1, 5 bases. The germline V gene encodes CDR1 SGDLS and CDR2 YYNGEE. The CDR3 totals 14 residues. Trimming took 4 bases from V and 8 from J, leaving 18 bases between them. Here the CDR3 reads CASSTWGESGGYTF. In nucleotides, the CDR3 is TGTGCCAGCAGCACCTGGGGGGAATCTGGAGGCTACACCTTC.

This clone has only a few counts. The rearrangement links TRBV25-1 to TRBJ1-1, with TRBD1 as a possible D gene (5 bases). V shed 3 bases and J shed 5 bases, with 16 bases lying between them. CDR1 MGHDK and CDR2 SYGVNS come from the germline V gene. The CDR3 loop spans 15 amino acids. CDR3 sequence reads: CASSDRGGVETEAFF. CDR3 nucleotides: TGTGCCAGCAGTGATAGAGGAGGGGTGGAGACTGAAGCTTTCTTT.

The J gene is TRBJ1-5, the V gene TRBV2; no clear D. This CDR3 is 14 amino acids long. Per the germline V gene, CDR1 is SNHLY and CDR2 is FYNNEI. Trimming stripped 1 base from V and 10 bases from J, with 14 bases between. CDR3 amino acids: CASSEGRIVGPQHF. CDR3 DNA sequence: TGTGCCAGCAGTGAAGGCCGAATTGTAGGTCCCCAGCATTTT.

V and J are TRBV18 and TRBJ2-1; D is perhaps TRBD1 (5 bases). Trimming pared 3 bases from V and 0 bases from J, leaving 9 bases between. This CDR3 region has 15 residues. The germline V gene has CDR1 KGHSH and CDR2 LQKENI. The CDR3 loop reads CASSPTDSSYNEQFF. The CDR3 DNA reads as TGTGCCAGCTCACCCACAGACAGCTCCTACAATGAGCAGTTCTTC.

Turning to this clone: This same CDR3 is encoded by further DNA sequences in the sample. This chain joins TRBV30 and TRBJ2-7; D possibly uses TRBD1 or TRBD2 (5 bases each). Germline values: CDR1 GTSNPN, CDR2 SVGIG (reference sequence). The germline V and J ends were trimmed by 3 bases and 5 bases, with 11 bases remaining between them. CDR3 length: 12 amino acids. In DNA form, the CDR3 reads TGTGCCTGGAGCCCCGGGGCGGACGAGCAGTACTTC. Translating it yields CAWSPGADEQYF.

The J gene is TRBJ2-1, the V gene TRBV29-1; 9 bases line up with TRBD1. From germline, CDR1 is SQVTM and CDR2 ANQGSEA. This CDR3 contains 12 residues. The trim removed 4 bases at V and 13 bases at J, leaving 8 bases unmatched. The CDR3 coding sequence is TGCAGCGTTGGAGCGAACAGGGGGCATCAGTTCTTC. Translation gives CSVGANRGHQFF.

The CDR3, as DNA: TGTGCCAGCAGTGGACTATTCGGGACAGCTAACTATGGCTACACCTTC. Protein sequence: CASSGLFGTANYGYTF. The chain recombines TRBV25-1 with TRBJ1-2, with 7 bases aligning to TRBD1. CDR1 is MGHDK and CDR2 is SYGVNS in the germline V gene. There are 16 residues in the CDR3. With 4 bases clipped from V and 0 bases from J, the junction kept 8 bases outside the gene matches.

In nucleotides, the CDR3 is TGTGCCAGCAGTAGCCTGAATCAGCCCCAGCATTTT. It encodes CASSSLNQPQHF. V and J are TRBV28 and TRBJ1-5; D not resolved. Looked up from germline, CDR1 is MDHEN and CDR2 is SYDVKM. The CDR3 loop spans 12 amino acids. V was cut by 5 bases and J by 4 bases, with 6 bases left in between.

The CDR3 sequence is CASSQIFKPTGAETQYF. DNA for the CDR3: TGCGCCAGCAGCCAAATTTTTAAGCCGACAGGGGCAGAGACCCAGTACTTC. The chain links TRBV4-3 to TRBJ2-5; 8 bases are shared with TRBD1. This CDR3 comprises 17 residues. The V gene's germline CDR1 is LGHNA and CDR2 YSLEER. V shed 2 bases and J 4 bases; nucleotides not matched to a gene: 12.

This clone was detected only a few times. This chain connects TRBV4-2 to TRBJ1-2; unclear D gene. The V and J ends lost 0 bases and 1 base respectively, with 9 bases between them. Germline CDR1 is LGHNA and CDR2 is YNFKEQ. The CDR3 is 15 amino acids. The CDR3 protein is CASSQERESNYGYTF. In nucleotides, the CDR3 is TGTGCCAGCAGCCAAGAAAGAGAGAGTAACTATGGCTACACCTTC.

This clone was recorded only once. V and J are TRBV18 and TRBJ2-7; 10 positions match TRBD1. CDR3 length: 14 residues. CDR1 and CDR2 (germline): KGHSH, LQKENI. V shed 3 bases and J 4 bases; nucleotides not matched to a gene: 3. The CDR3 spells CASSPRQGAYEQYF. In DNA, the CDR3 is TGTGCCAGCTCACCCCGACAGGGGGCGTACGAGCAGTACTTC.

This sequence joins TRBV6-6 and TRBJ2-7; D is undetermined. Germline V lookup: CDR1 MNHNY, CDR2 SVGAGI (reference sequence). The V gene lost 11 bases and the J gene lost 3 bases, with 17 bases spanning the gap. CDR3 size: 13 residues. Here the CDR3 reads CAVRNGVNYEQYF. The CDR3 coding sequence is TGTGCCGTTCGAAATGGCGTTAACTACGAGCAGTACTTC.

The rearrangement links TRBV27 to TRBJ1-6; 8 bases fit TRBD1. Germline V gene data show CDR1 as MNHEY and CDR2 as SMNVEV (reference sequence). The V gene end was trimmed by 4 bases and the J gene end by 10 bases; junction bases not matched to a gene: 12. This CDR3 contains 16 residues. The CDR3 sequence is CASSSPGQGEKSPLHF. Written as DNA, the CDR3 is TGTGCCAGCAGTTCGCCAGGACAGGGCGAGAAGTCACCCCTCCACTTT.

This clone has just a few counts. This chain links TRBV19 with TRBJ2-5; D perhaps matches TRBD2 (5 bases). The CDR3 runs to 13 residues. The V gene lost 5 bases and the J gene lost 1 base, with 8 bases spanning the gap. In germline, CDR1 is LNHDA, CDR2 SQIVND (reference sequence). CDR3 region: CASSPGIQETQYF. The CDR3 nucleotides are TGTGCCAGTAGTCCGGGGATCCAAGAGACCCAGTACTTC.

This clone was detected only once. In the same sample, other DNA sequences code for this CDR3. The chain couples TRBV5-1 to TRBJ2-5; 8 positions agree with TRBD2. This CDR3 spans 13 amino acids. J was trimmed by 5 bases and V by 3 bases; bases with no gene match: 3. Looked up from germline, CDR1 is SGHRS and CDR2 is YFSETQ. The CDR3 DNA follows: TGCGCCAGCAGCTCGGGGGGGCAGGAGACCCAGTACTTC. Encoded protein: CASSSGGQETQYF.

Comment on this clone: Within the sample, other DNA sequences also encode this same CDR3. The chain recombines TRBV30 with TRBJ1-1; possible D gene TRBD1, 5 bases. The CDR3 extends over 11 amino acids. From germline, CDR1 is GTSNPN and CDR2 SVGIG (reference sequence). V dropped 2 bases and J dropped 6 bases, with 7 bases sitting between them. In DNA, the CDR3 is TGTGCCTGGAGTAGGGGTCCTGAAGCTTTCTTT. Translating gives CAWSRGPEAFF.

The chain couples TRBV9 to TRBJ1-2, with a weak D call TRBD1 (5 bases). Germline V gives CDR1 SGDLS, CDR2 YYNGEE. Trimming left V 0 bases short and J 8 bases short, with 17 bases between. CDR3 length: 15 residues. CDR3 in DNA: TGTGCCAGCAGCGTAGAGCATGTAGGGGATGGCGGCTACACCTTC. Translating it yields CASSVEHVGDGGYTF.